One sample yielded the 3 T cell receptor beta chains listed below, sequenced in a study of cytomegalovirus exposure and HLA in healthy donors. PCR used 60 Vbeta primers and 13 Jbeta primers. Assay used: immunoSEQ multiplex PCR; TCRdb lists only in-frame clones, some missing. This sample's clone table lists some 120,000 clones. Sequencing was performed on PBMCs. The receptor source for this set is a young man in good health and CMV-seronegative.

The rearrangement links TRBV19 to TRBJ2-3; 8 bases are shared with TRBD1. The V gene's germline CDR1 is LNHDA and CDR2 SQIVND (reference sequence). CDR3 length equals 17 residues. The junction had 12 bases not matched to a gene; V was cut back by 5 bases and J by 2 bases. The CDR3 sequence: CASSSAPDRDDTDTQYF. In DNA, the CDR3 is TGTGCCAGTAGTTCAGCGCCGGACAGGGACGACACAGATACGCAGTATTTT.

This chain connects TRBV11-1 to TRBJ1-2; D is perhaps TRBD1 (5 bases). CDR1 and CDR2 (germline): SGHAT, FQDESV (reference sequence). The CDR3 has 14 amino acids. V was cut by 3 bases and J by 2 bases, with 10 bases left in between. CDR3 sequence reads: CASSFGHENYGYTF. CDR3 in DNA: TGTGCCAGCAGCTTTGGACACGAAAACTATGGCTACACCTTC.

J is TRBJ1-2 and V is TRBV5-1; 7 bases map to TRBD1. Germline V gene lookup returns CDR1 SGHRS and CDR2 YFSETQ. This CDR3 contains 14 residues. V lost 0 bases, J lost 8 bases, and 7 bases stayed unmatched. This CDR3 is CASSLGGGVDGYTF. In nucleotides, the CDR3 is TGCGCCAGCAGCTTGGGAGGGGGCGTTGACGGCTACACCTTC.